The 10 T cell receptor beta chains below were found in one sample sequenced in a study of blood T cell repertoires in COVID-19. Data came from immunoSEQ multiplex PCR; TCRdb stores just in-frame clones and leaves some out. Of some 110,000 clones in the sample, roughly 86% were seen once. Sample: peripheral blood. These receptors all stem from a man in his forties with acute or convalescent COVID-19.

The chain links TRBV27 to TRBJ2-3, with D perhaps matching TRBD1 (5 bases). Germline V gene lookup returns CDR1 MNHEY and CDR2 SMNVEV (reference sequence). The CDR3 covers 14 residues. V shed 3 bases and J shed 8 bases, with 15 bases lying between them. CDR3 sequence reads: CASSFPGPRGTQYF. CDR3 nucleotide sequence: TGTGCCAGCAGTTTCCCAGGGCCTCGTGGTACGCAGTATTTT.

This rearrangement joins TRBV29-1 to TRBJ2-3, with TRBD1 matching over 7 bases. This CDR3 region has 13 residues. Germline V gene sequence: CDR1 SQVTM, CDR2 ANQGSEA. Germline trimming cut 6 bases from V and 3 bases from J; bases unmatched to any gene: 6. In DNA, the CDR3 is TGCAGCGTCAGACAGGGTGGGACAGATACGCAGTATTTT. Its protein is CSVRQGGTDTQYF.

The J gene is TRBJ1-1, the V gene TRBV30; D uncertain. CDR1 is GTSNPN and CDR2 is SVGIG in the germline V gene (reference sequence). V was cut by 0 bases and J by 2 bases, with 16 bases left in between. The CDR3 length is 16 residues. CDR3 nucleotides: TGTGCCTGGAGTGTATTAACGCAACTAATAAACACTGAAGCTTTCTTT. This encodes CAWSVLTQLINTEAFF.

This clone was found a few times. The chain is built from TRBV7-2 and TRBJ1-3; the D is unclear. CDR1 SGHTA and CDR2 FQGNSA come from the germline V gene. V dropped 2 bases and J dropped 4 bases, with 3 bases sitting between them. The CDR3 has 12 amino acids. The CDR3 loop is CASSLPGNTIYF. In DNA, the CDR3 is TGTGCCAGCAGCTTACCAGGAAACACCATATATTTT.

This chain uses TRBV5-6 with TRBJ1-3; tentative D call: TRBD1 (6 bases). The germline V and J ends were trimmed by 4 bases and 1 base, with 12 bases remaining between them. The CDR3 has 15 residues. Germline assignment: CDR1 SGHDT and CDR2 YYEEEE. CDR3 sequence: CASSPDRTSGNTIYF. The DNA of the CDR3 is TGTGCCAGCAGCCCCGACAGGACTTCTGGAAACACCATATATTTT. The variable domain in full, with the rest retrieved from reference TRBV5-6 and TRBJ1-3, is DAGVTQSPTHLIKTRGQQVTLRCSPKSGHDTVSWYQQALGQGPQFIFQYYEEEERQRGNFPDRFSGHQFPNYSSELNVNALLLGDSALYLCASSPDRTSGNTIYFGEGSWLTVV.

The chain employs TRBV30 and TRBJ2-7, with TRBD1 matching over 10 bases. The V gene's germline CDR1 is GTSNPN and CDR2 SVGIG (reference sequence). This CDR3 is built from 17 residues. Germline trimming cut 0 bases from V and 7 bases from J; bases unmatched to any gene: 15. CDR3 DNA sequence: TGTGCCTGGAGTGTTAATACTCCTTGGACAGGGGGAGAGGAGCAGTACTTC. Amino acids: CAWSVNTPWTGGEEQYF. Combining the CDR3 with reference TRBV30 and TRBJ2-7 gives the whole variable domain SQTIHQWPATLVQPVGSPLSLECTVEGTSNPNLYWYRQAAGRGLQLLFYSVGIGQISSEVPQNLSASRPQDRQFILSSKKLLLSDSGFYLCAWSVNTPWTGGEEQYFGPGTRLTVT.

The chain combines TRBV27 with TRBJ1-1; unclear D gene. There are 14 residues in the CDR3. V was pared by 5 bases and J by 1 base, with 11 bases between. Germline V gives CDR1 MNHEY, CDR2 SMNVEV (reference sequence). The CDR3 loop is CASSPRRRNTEAFF. As DNA, the CDR3 is TGTGCCAGCAGTCCGAGGCGAAGGAACACTGAAGCTTTCTTT.

The chain joins TRBV5-4 to TRBJ1-4; the match to TRBD1 covers 10 bases. Germline-derived CDR1 and CDR2 are SGHNT and YYREEE (reference sequence). V gave up 4 bases and J gave up 6 bases; unmatched junction bases: 3. The CDR3 spans 14 residues. CDR3 sequence: CASSHGQGDEKLFF. CDR3 DNA: TGTGCCAGCAGCCACGGACAGGGGGATGAAAAACTGTTTTTT. Full variable domain (remainder filled in from reference TRBV5-4 and TRBJ1-4): ETGVTQSPTHLIKTRGQQVTLRCSSQSGHNTVSWYQQALGQGPQFIFQYYREEENGRGNFPPRFSGLQFPNYSSELNVNALELDDSALYLCASSHGQGDEKLFFGSGTQLSVL.

The J gene is TRBJ2-7, the V gene TRBV30, with D maybe TRBD2 (6 bases). CDR3 length: 13 residues. V was pared by 5 bases and J by 3 bases, with 14 bases between. From germline, CDR1 is GTSNPN and CDR2 SVGIG (reference sequence). DNA for the CDR3: TGTGCCTGGGGAAGATTGGGGGGCTACGAGCAGTACTTC. This translates into CAWGRLGGYEQYF.

The V and J genes are TRBV7-6 and TRBJ1-5; D is ambiguous. V lost 3 bases and J 5 bases, leaving 20 bases between the germline ends. Germline V gene lookup returns CDR1 SGHVS and CDR2 FNYEAQ. CDR3 length: 17 residues. CDR3 in DNA: TGTGCCAGCAGCTTCTCTCCTCTTGGGGAGGCAGATCAGCCCCAGCATTTT. Its translation is CASSFSPLGEADQPQHF.